The 28 T cell receptor beta chains given below trace back to one sample, sequenced in a study of shared clonotypes between healthy human individuals. Sequencing was performed with immunoSEQ multiplex PCR; in TCRdb, only in-frame clones are kept and a portion is missing. The sample yields about 1.5 million clones, about 96% seen once. The sequenced sample was naive CD4+ T cells sorted from blood. Sample subset: CD45RA+ positively selected. The receptors here all came from a man aged 25-45 years in good health.

V is TRBV6-1 and J is TRBJ2-7; 7 positions agree with TRBD1. The germline gives CDR1 MNHNS, CDR2 SASEGT. With 6 bases clipped from V and 6 bases from J, the junction kept 14 bases outside the gene matches. The CDR3 is 15 residues long. CDR3 in amino acids: CASRDRQGFLGEQYF. The CDR3 DNA is TGTGCCAGCAGAGACCGACAGGGATTCTTGGGCGAGCAGTACTTC.

The J gene is TRBJ2-2, the V gene TRBV5-5; D gene ambiguous. Trimming stripped 0 bases from V and 1 base from J, with 7 bases between. Germline lookup yields CDR1 SGHKS and CDR2 YYEKEE (reference sequence). CDR3 length equals 15 residues. The CDR3 bases are TGTGCCAGCAGCTTGGACAGTCTGAACACCGGGGAGCTGTTTTTT. Protein: CASSLDSLNTGELFF.

This sequence joins TRBV18 and TRBJ2-1; 10 nucleotides agree with TRBD2. The CDR3 is 17 residues long. V was pared by 2 bases and J by 4 bases, with 8 bases of the junction left unmatched. The germline V gene has CDR1 KGHSH and CDR2 LQKENI. The CDR3 DNA is TGTGCCAGCTCACCAGGGTCCCTAGCGGGGGATTACAATGAGCAGTTCTTC. Residues: CASSPGSLAGDYNEQFF.

This chain links TRBV6-5 with TRBJ1-5; D is uncertain. Germline lookup yields CDR1 MNHEY and CDR2 SVGAGI. The CDR3 runs 14 residues. The V end was cut by 0 bases, the J end by 9 bases, with 12 bases between. The CDR3 DNA is TGTGCCAGCAGTTACTCGACGGCAGGAGGGCCCCAGCATTTT. This gives the protein CASSYSTAGGPQHF.

V gene TRBV9 combines with J gene TRBJ1-4; tentative D call: TRBD1 (5 bases). V was cut by 1 base and J by 4 bases, with 11 bases left in between. Looked up from germline, CDR1 is SGDLS and CDR2 is YYNGEE. This CDR3 is built from 15 residues. The CDR3 spells CASSVTTGLNEKLFF. CDR3 nucleotide sequence: TGTGCCAGCAGCGTAACAACAGGTCTTAATGAAAAACTGTTTTTT.

The rearrangement links TRBV6-5 to TRBJ1-2; 8 nucleotides agree with TRBD1. V shed 4 bases and J 2 bases; nucleotides not matched to a gene: 6. The CDR3 spans 15 residues. Germline CDR1 MNHEY, CDR2 SVGAGI. CDR3 region: CASSSRTGPNYGYTF. The CDR3, as DNA: TGTGCCAGCAGTTCCCGGACAGGGCCCAACTATGGCTACACCTTC.

The gene calls are TRBV11-2 and TRBJ2-2, with D maybe TRBD2 (6 bases). This CDR3 region has 15 residues. Per the germline V gene, CDR1 is SGHAT and CDR2 is FQNNGV. The V gene lost 1 base and the J gene lost 8 bases, with 14 bases spanning the gap. The CDR3 sequence: CASSLVRQGGGELFF. In nucleotides, the CDR3 is TGTGCCAGCAGCTTAGTTCGGCAGGGAGGAGGGGAGCTGTTTTTT.

V usage is TRBV27 and J usage is TRBJ1-2; TRBD1 might be the D (5 bases). This CDR3 has 14 amino acids. Germline V gene sequence: CDR1 MNHEY, CDR2 SMNVEV (reference sequence). V was pared by 3 bases and J by 2 bases, with 10 bases between. The CDR3 coding sequence is TGTGCCAGCAGTTTGGGGGGAAGGAACTATGGCTACACCTTC. The encoded protein is CASSLGGRNYGYTF.

This clone was observed once. The V and J genes are TRBV7-2 and TRBJ2-2; 12 bases align to TRBD2. With 6 bases clipped from V and 6 bases from J, the junction kept 14 bases outside the gene matches. The CDR3 is made up of 18 amino acids. Germline CDR1 and CDR2: SGHTA and FQGNSA. The CDR3 sequence is CASRKTSGASGRAGELFF. The CDR3 DNA follows: TGTGCCAGCAGGAAGACTTCCGGGGCTAGCGGGAGGGCCGGGGAGCTGTTTTTT.

This chain links TRBV14 with TRBJ1-4, with a tentative D call TRBD1 (6 bases). The CDR3 extends over 15 amino acids. With 5 bases removed from V and 5 bases from J, the gap between germline ends came to 15 bases. Germline assignment: CDR1 SGHDN and CDR2 FVKESK. CDR3 DNA: TGTGCCAGCAGCTTCCGACAGGACCCCAATGAAAAACTGTTTTTT. Translating gives CASSFRQDPNEKLFF.

V and J are TRBV10-3 and TRBJ1-1; 7 bases map to TRBD1. The V and J ends lost 7 bases and 12 bases, in that order; junction bases with no gene match: 8. Germline V gives CDR1 ENHRY, CDR2 SYGVKD. The CDR3 loop spans 11 amino acids. The CDR3: CAIKGGTDSFF. The DNA for the CDR3 is TGTGCCATCAAGGGGGGGACAGATTCTTTCTTT.

This clone was detected a few times. The CDR3: CASSYSEAYGYTF. CDR3 DNA sequence: TGCGCCAGCAGCTACAGCGAGGCCTATGGCTACACCTTC. J is TRBJ1-2 and V is TRBV5-1; unclear D gene. This CDR3 has 13 residues. V gave up 3 bases and J gave up 4 bases, with 10 bases separating them. The germline V gene has CDR1 SGHRS and CDR2 YFSETQ. Together with reference TRBV5-1 and TRBJ1-2, the CDR3 gives the full variable domain: KAGVTQTPRYLIKTRGQQVTLSCSPISGHRSVSWYQQTPGQGLQFLFEYFSETQRNKGNFPGRFSGRQFSNSRSEMNVSTLELGDSALYLCASSYSEAYGYTFGSGTRLTVV.

This clone has a single count. CDR3 nucleotide sequence: TGTGCCAGCAGCTTTCGGGACAGGGTTTATGGCTACACCTTC. This gives the protein CASSFRDRVYGYTF. The chain employs TRBV5-4 and TRBJ1-2; 9 bases are shared with TRBD1. V shed 2 bases and J 5 bases; nucleotides not matched to a gene: 4. The CDR3 covers 14 residues. CDR1 SGHNT and CDR2 YYREEE come from the germline V gene (reference sequence).

This chain uses TRBV7-9 with TRBJ2-1; a weak D match, TRBD2 (6 bases). Trimming took 4 bases from V and 6 from J, leaving 13 bases between them. Germline V gene data show CDR1 as SEHNR and CDR2 as FQNEAQ (reference sequence). The CDR3 is 14 residues long. CDR3 residues: CASSYSPSVNEQFF. The CDR3 nucleotides read TGTGCCAGCAGCTATTCCCCTAGCGTCAATGAGCAGTTCTTC.

The chain links TRBV29-1 to TRBJ2-3, with a tentative D call TRBD1 (7 bases). The CDR3 length is 13 residues. Per the germline V gene, CDR1 is SQVTM and CDR2 is ANQGSEA. Deletions cut 3 bases from V and 3 bases from J, with 10 bases between. For the CDR3, the DNA is TGCAGCGTTGAGCAGGGGGGAACAGATACGCAGTATTTT. Translation: CSVEQGGTDTQYF.

This clone has just a few counts. The chain combines TRBV4-1 with TRBJ2-3; D not resolved. CDR3 length: 10 amino acids. Per germline, CDR1 MGHRA and CDR2 YSYEKL. Trimming took off 3 bases at V and 6 bases at J, with 1 base between the two ends. CDR3 in amino acids: CASSQDTQYF. CDR3 nucleotide sequence: TGCGCCAGCAGCCAGGATACGCAGTATTTT.

The rearrangement links TRBV11-1 to TRBJ2-7; D perhaps matches TRBD1 (5 bases). With 1 base removed from V and 3 bases from J, the gap between germline ends came to 13 bases. The CDR3 length is 15 residues. Germline CDR1 is SGHAT and CDR2 is FQDESV (reference sequence). CDR3 coding DNA: TGTGCCAGCAGCTTAGGGCCTCAGGGTTTCTACGAGCAGTACTTC. The encoded protein is CASSLGPQGFYEQYF.

The chain couples TRBV4-3 to TRBJ2-5; D may be TRBD2 (5 bases). The CDR3 is 17 amino acids. V gave up 4 bases and J gave up 4 bases, with 22 bases separating them. Germline V CDR1 and CDR2: LGHNA, YSLEER. The CDR3 DNA sequence: TGCGCCAGCAGCCGCCCCGAAGAAGAGCGGCGAATAGAGACCCAGTACTTC. Translation: CASSRPEEERRIETQYF.

The rearrangement joins TRBV7-9 to TRBJ2-5; 8 bases match TRBD2. Germline values: CDR1 SEHNR, CDR2 FQNEAQ (reference sequence). The CDR3 covers 18 residues. The junction had 14 bases not matched to a gene; V was cut back by 5 bases and J by 0 bases. CDR3 coding DNA: TGTGCCAGCAGCCCACCCGAACGACTAGCGAAAAACCAAGAGACCCAGTACTTC. Translating it yields CASSPPERLAKNQETQYF. Supplemented by reference TRBV7-9 and TRBJ2-5, the full variable domain reads DTGVSQNPRHKITKRGQNVTFRCDPISEHNRLYWYRQTLGQGPEFLTYFQNEAQLEKSRLLSDRFSAERPKGSFSTLEIQRTEQGDSAMYLCASSPPERLAKNQETQYFGPGTRLLVL.

CDR3 sequence reads: CASSFGDRGQPQHF. The CDR3 region has the DNA TGTGCCAGCAGTTTTGGCGACAGGGGACAGCCCCAGCATTTT. The J gene is TRBJ1-5, the V gene TRBV28, with 8 nucleotides matching TRBD1. V shed 3 bases and J 7 bases; nucleotides not matched to a gene: 5. The germline CDR1 and CDR2 sequences are MDHEN and SYDVKM. The CDR3 contains 14 residues.

V is TRBV18 and J is TRBJ2-2, with D unclear. This CDR3 is 16 amino acids long. The germline V gene encodes CDR1 KGHSH and CDR2 LQKENI. V was clipped by 4 bases and J by 4 bases, with 16 bases between them. The CDR3 protein is CASSLSPPASTGELFF. CDR3 coding DNA: TGTGCCAGCTCACTTTCCCCGCCAGCGTCCACCGGGGAGCTGTTTTTT.

The chain links TRBV11-1 to TRBJ2-1; a possible D gene is TRBD2 (5 bases). The V end was cut by 5 bases, the J end by 0 bases, with 8 bases between. There are 14 residues in the CDR3. Germline V gene lookup returns CDR1 SGHAT and CDR2 FQDESV (reference sequence). CDR3 coding DNA: TGTGCCAGCAGCGCGGACTTCTCCTACAATGAGCAGTTCTTC. Translating it yields CASSADFSYNEQFF.

This chain uses TRBV6-6 with TRBJ1-1; D is perhaps TRBD1 (5 bases). CDR3 size: 16 residues. Trimming removed 2 bases at V and 4 bases at J, with 17 bases between. The germline gives CDR1 MNHNY, CDR2 SVGAGI (reference sequence). The CDR3 coding sequence is TGTGCCAGCAGTTACGAAGGCGGGGGTCGGGGCACTGAAGCTTTCTTT. This codes for CASSYEGGGRGTEAFF.

The chain combines TRBV2 with TRBJ2-1, with a tentative D call TRBD1 (7 bases). Looked up from germline, CDR1 is SNHLY and CDR2 is FYNNEI. This CDR3 has 16 amino acids. The V end was cut by 1 base, the J end by 2 bases, with 12 bases between. The CDR3 coding sequence is TGTGCCAGCAGTGAAGATCCAGGGGGGACCTACAATGAGCAGTTCTTC. Translated, it gives CASSEDPGGTYNEQFF.

This chain connects TRBV28 to TRBJ2-1; the D call may be TRBD1 or TRBD2 (8 bases each). This CDR3 contains 17 residues. CDR1 MDHEN and CDR2 SYDVKM come from the germline V gene. The V end lost 8 bases, the J end lost 8 bases, and 28 bases lay between the germline ends. The CDR3, as DNA: TGTGCCAGCGCCATCCGACAGGGGAAGGTGACTAGCGATGAGCAGTTCTTC. This encodes CASAIRQGKVTSDEQFF.

This clone was detected once. This chain uses TRBV15 with TRBJ1-2; D remains ambiguous. Germline CDR1 and CDR2: LNHNV and YYDKDF (reference sequence). The V and J ends lost 0 bases and 7 bases respectively, with 15 bases between them. The CDR3 runs 15 residues. The CDR3, as DNA: TGTGCCACCAGCAGAGAGCGAGTTCCTGCGGGTGGCTACACCTTC. Translating gives CATSRERVPAGGYTF.

The chain employs TRBV6-1 and TRBJ2-7; D ambiguous. V gave up 5 bases and J gave up 4 bases, with 9 bases separating them. This CDR3 contains 12 residues. Germline V gene sequence: CDR1 MNHNS, CDR2 SASEGT. The CDR3 DNA reads as TGTGCCAGCAGTACATCAGGTTACGAGCAGTACTTC. It codes for CASSTSGYEQYF.

The chain carries TRBV5-6 and TRBJ2-7; TRBD2 aligns across 10 bases. Germline trimming cut 0 bases from V and 5 bases from J; bases unmatched to any gene: 5. The CDR3 loop spans 15 amino acids. Germline V gene sequence: CDR1 SGHDT, CDR2 YYEEEE. The CDR3 DNA reads TGTGCCAGCAGCTTGGGTCGAGCGGGAGGGAACGAGCAGTACTTC. Its protein is CASSLGRAGGNEQYF.